This T cell receptor (beta chain) was sequenced during a study of T cell repertoires in cytomegalovirus infection. Study-wide background: The study used recently identified HLA-C-restricted and well-studied HLA-B-restricted CMV epitopes. TCR beta signatures that were public indicated CMV infection and matching HLA type. Study conclusions and caveats: Cumulative public TCR beta family frequency identified carriers of CMV plus the relevant HLA.

Turning to this clonotype: Its antigen remains unknown.

Germline assignment: CDR1 SGHTA and CDR2 FQGNSA. Deletions cut 5 bases from V and 1 base from J, with 10 bases between. CDR3 length: 14 amino acids. TCRdb reprocessed the reads with MiXCR, giving one entry per CDR3 protein. The sample has about 63,000 distinct CDR3 sequences, 20% to 25% seen once. This sequence joins TRBV7-2 and TRBJ2-3; D is possibly TRBD2 (5 bases). This receptor was identified in a human donor in good health (CMV status not recorded). Some clones in this sample may be carry-over from other donors' samples. The starting material was CD8+ T cells from cultured PBMCs, obtained from culture after CMV antigen stimulation. The CDR3 DNA is TGTGCCAGCAGCCCACGGGGAGGCACAGATACGCAGTATTTT. This codes for CASSPRGGTDTQYF.